The text below deals with one T cell receptor beta chain. As yet, its antigen is unknown. This CDR3 has 17 amino acids. Germline V CDR1 and CDR2: LGHNA, YSLEER. V was clipped by 0 bases and J by 4 bases; unmatched bases: 8. This sample was included in a study of cytomegalovirus exposure and HLA in healthy donors. Study results and caveats: The authors enumerated around 150 TCR beta chains as linked to cytomegalovirus. Later analysis suggested most CMV-associated TCR beta chains were HLA-restricted. Reports showed the classifier diagnosing cytomegalovirus status with high specificity and sensitivity. Researchers reported in a later analysis that common viral pathogens appeared linked to several top clusters.

PCR involved 60 Vbeta and 13 Jbeta primers. Libraries were prepared by immunoSEQ multiplex PCR; TCRdb keeps only in-frame clonotypes and omits some of them. The repertoire holds around 120,000 clones, with about 80% as singletons. The specimen sequenced was PBMCs. The genes are TRBV4-3 and TRBJ2-3; 9 bases fit TRBD1. The sequence derives from a woman between 40 and 50 years old in good health and CMV-seronegative. For the CDR3, the DNA is TGCGCCAGCAGCCAAGATCCGACAGGGGGGGATGCAGATACGCAGTATTTT. Translating gives CASSQDPTGGDADTQYF.